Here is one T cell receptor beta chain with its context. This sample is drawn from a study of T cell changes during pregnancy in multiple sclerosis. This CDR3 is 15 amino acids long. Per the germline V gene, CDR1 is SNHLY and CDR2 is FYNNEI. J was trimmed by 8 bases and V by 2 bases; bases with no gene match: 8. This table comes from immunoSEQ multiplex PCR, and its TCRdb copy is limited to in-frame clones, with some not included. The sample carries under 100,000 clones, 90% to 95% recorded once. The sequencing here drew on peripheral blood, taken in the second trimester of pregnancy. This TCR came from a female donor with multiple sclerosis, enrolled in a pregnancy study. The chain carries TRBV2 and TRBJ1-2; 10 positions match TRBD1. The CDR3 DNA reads TGTGCCAGCAGTGAATTACCCGGGACAGGGGTGGGCTACACCTTC. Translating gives CASSELPGTGVGYTF.